The rows below give T cell receptor beta chains drawn from one sample of a study of Graves' ophthalmopathy and Graves' hyperthyroidism. TCRdb independently ran MiXCR on the multiplex PCR reads; one entry per CDR3 protein. The sample includes about 480,000 distinct CDR3 sequences, 13% to 15% of them seen just once. The sequenced sample consisted of blood. These receptors all stem from a woman in her twenties or thirties with Graves' ophthalmopathy. CDR3s include the opening cysteine and the closing phenylalanine or tryptophan. D genes are given only for firm matches. Clone size is stated in some rows and not others, as once, few, many or a class when expanded.

v_call,j_call,d_call,clone_size,cdr3_aa,cdr3_nt
TRBV6-1,TRBJ2-4,TRBD1,many,CASHISQGWSKNIQYF,TGTGCCAGCCACATATCACAGGGGTGGTCCAAAAACATTCAGTACTTC
TRBV28,TRBJ1-2,TRBD1,many,CASSLVGQGARKDYGYTF,TGTGCCAGCAGTTTAGTAGGACAGGGGGCGAGGAAAGACTATGGCTACACCTTC
TRBV28,TRBJ2-5,TRBD2,many,CASSQTSFQETQYF,TGTGCCAGCAGTCAGACTAGCTTCCAAGAGACCCAGTACTTC
TRBV28,TRBJ2-2,-,few,CASSSYRGLNTGELFF,TGTGCCAGCAGTTCTTACCGGGGCTTGAACACCGGGGAGCTGTTTTTT
TRBV30,TRBJ2-7,TRBD2,many,CAWSNGGAFEQYF,TGTGCCTGGAGTAACGGGGGGGCATTTGAGCAGTACTTC
TRBV6-2/TRBV6-3,TRBJ1-5,-,many,CASTRPGQPQHF,TGTGCCAGCACCCGACCGGGTCAGCCCCAGCATTTT
TRBV30,TRBJ1-2,-,many,CAWSVLPEDGYTF,TGTGCCTGGAGTGTACTACCAGAGGATGGCTACACCTTC
TRBV27,TRBJ2-7,TRBD1,many,CASSPFAPGQSSYEQYF,TGTGCCAGCAGCCCGTTCGCCCCGGGACAGAGCTCCTACGAGCAGTACTTC
TRBV9,TRBJ2-7,-,many,CASSLEGYTYEQYF,TGTGCCAGCAGCCTGGAGGGTTACACCTACGAGCAGTACTTC
TRBV4-1,TRBJ2-7,-,few,CASSPLGPPYEQYF,TGCGCCAGCAGCCCTCTGGGGCCCCCTTACGAGCAGTACTTC
TRBV7-6,TRBJ1-5,-,many,CASSLGGLPQHF,TGTGCCAGCAGCTTAGGGGGGCTGCCCCAGCATTTT
TRBV28,TRBJ2-6,-,many,CASSKGGSGANVLTF,TGTGCCAGCAGTAAAGGGGGTTCTGGGGCCAACGTCCTGACTTTC
TRBV6-2/TRBV6-3,TRBJ1-2,-,many,CASSDNGGYTF,TGTGCCAGCAGTGATAACGGTGGCTACACCTTC
TRBV20-1,TRBJ2-7,TRBD2,-,CSARARTSGKYEQYF,TGCAGTGCTAGAGCCCGGACTAGCGGGAAATACGAGCAGTACTTC
TRBV29-1,TRBJ2-7,TRBD1,many,CSVEGGGTGRCEQYF,TGCAGCGTTGAAGGGGGTGGGACAGGACGATGCGAGCAGTACTTC
TRBV3-1,TRBJ1-2,-,many,CASSPREGYGGYTF,TGTGCCAGCAGCCCGCGCGAGGGGTACGGTGGCTACACCTTC
TRBV29-1,TRBJ2-7,TRBD1,-,CSVVQGFDEQYF,TGCAGCGTTGTACAGGGGTTCGACGAGCAGTACTTC
TRBV6-1,TRBJ2-5,-,-,CASSEFRQLQETQYF,TGTGCCAGCAGTGAATTCCGACAGCTTCAAGAGACCCAGTACTTC
TRBV15,TRBJ2-2,TRBD2,-,CATSKRLAGGGTGELFF,TGTGCCACCAGCAAGCGGCTAGCGGGAGGCGGTACCGGGGAGCTGTTTTTT
TRBV6-5,TRBJ2-2,-,many,CASRGLAGTNTGELFF,TGTGCCAGCAGGGGGCTCGCCGGGACGAACACCGGGGAGCTGTTTTTT
TRBV5-5,TRBJ2-2,-,many,CASIQTEGTYGELFF,TGTGCCAGCATCCAGACAGAGGGGACGTACGGGGAGCTGTTTTTT
TRBV4-2,TRBJ2-7,TRBD2,many,CASSHGLADEQYF,TGTGCCAGCAGCCACGGACTAGCAGACGAGCAGTACTTC
TRBV6-1,TRBJ1-1,-,many,CASSEVGLTEAFF,TGTGCCAGCAGTGAGGTTGGTTTGACTGAAGCTTTCTTT
TRBV6-1,TRBJ1-6,TRBD1,many,CASSPGTGNSPLHF,TGTGCCAGCAGTCCCGGGACAGGGAATTCACCCCTCCACTTT
TRBV20-1,TRBJ2-7,TRBD1,many,CSARTGEVREQYF,TGCAGTGCTAGGACAGGGGAGGTGCGGGAGCAGTACTTC
TRBV28,TRBJ2-5,-,many,CASSWLGEQETQYF,TGTGCCAGCAGTTGGTTGGGGGAGCAAGAGACCCAGTACTTC
TRBV19,TRBJ1-2,-,many,CASSRAGTDLVGYTF,TGTGCCAGTAGTCGAGCCGGGACGGACCTTGTGGGCTACACCTTC
TRBV20-1,TRBJ1-2,-,many,CSASLASGTSSYTF,TGCAGTGCTAGTCTTGCCTCCGGGACATCGAGCTACACCTTC
TRBV28,TRBJ2-7,-,-,CASSFVFEGEGEQYF,TGTGCCAGCAGTTTCGTATTCGAGGGGGAAGGAGAGCAGTACTTC
TRBV3-1,TRBJ1-2,-,-,CASSQGQGMGYTF,TGTGCCAGCAGCCAAGGGCAGGGCATGGGCTACACCTTC
TRBV12-3/TRBV12-4,TRBJ1-1,TRBD1,-,CASRLTGVDTEAFF,TGTGCCAGCAGATTAACAGGGGTGGACACTGAAGCTTTCTTT
TRBV13,TRBJ1-5,TRBD1,many,CASSPIHRDRGGWVNQPQHF,TGTGCCAGCAGCCCTATACACCGGGACAGGGGAGGTTGGGTCAATCAGCCCCAGCATTTT
TRBV24-1,TRBJ1-3,-,-,CATKDGSGPGSGNTIYF,TGTGCCACCAAGGACGGATCGGGACCGGGCTCTGGAAACACCATATATTTT
TRBV20-1,TRBJ1-1,TRBD1,many,CSARGQGATEAFF,TGCAGTGCTAGAGGACAGGGGGCCACTGAAGCTTTCTTT
TRBV7-9,TRBJ2-5,TRBD1,many,CASSENRGETQYF,TGTGCCAGCAGCGAAAACAGGGGAGAGACCCAGTACTTC
TRBV24-1,TRBJ2-5,TRBD1,-,CATSDGRGWTGELKTQYF,TGTGCCACCAGTGATGGGAGGGGGTGGACAGGGGAGTTGAAGACCCAGTACTTC
TRBV6-2/TRBV6-3,TRBJ2-5,TRBD2,many,CASSRIFLTSGFLQETQYF,TGTGCCAGCAGCCGAATCTTTCTAACTAGCGGATTCCTCCAAGAGACCCAGTACTTC
TRBV28,TRBJ1-5,TRBD1,-,CASSVGQGAVSNQPQHF,TGTGCCAGCAGTGTCGGACAGGGGGCGGTTAGCAATCAGCCCCAGCATTTT
TRBV6-5,TRBJ1-1,-,-,CASSYSLGAESTEAFF,TGTGCCAGCAGTTACTCGTTGGGGGCTGAGAGCACTGAAGCTTTCTTT
TRBV12-3/TRBV12-4,TRBJ1-2,-,many,CASSLFSGIEGYTF,TGTGCCAGCAGTTTGTTCTCCGGGATTGAAGGCTACACCTTC
TRBV11-2,TRBJ2-2,-,-,CASSLERFYGRNTGELFF,TGTGCCAGCAGCTTAGAACGTTTCTATGGCAGGAACACCGGGGAGCTGTTTTTT
TRBV2,TRBJ2-7,TRBD2,many,CASRGLAGVLSYEQYF,TGTGCCAGCAGGGGACTAGCGGGAGTCCTCTCCTACGAGCAGTACTTC
TRBV19,TRBJ2-2,TRBD2,-,CASSGRAENTGELFF,TGTGCCAGCTCGGGGAGGGCAGAGAACACCGGGGAGCTGTTTTTT
TRBV28,TRBJ2-7,TRBD1,-,CASSLTARGSYEQYF,TGTGCCAGCAGTTTAACGGCCAGGGGGTCCTACGAGCAGTACTTC
TRBV19,TRBJ2-7,-,-,CASSMALGPYEQYF,TGTGCCAGTAGTATGGCCCTTGGTCCCTACGAGCAGTACTTC
TRBV27,TRBJ1-1,-,many,CASTVGERAFF,TGTGCCAGCACCGTTGGTGAGAGAGCTTTCTTT
TRBV27,TRBJ1-1,-,many,CASSRMAGWGDPGNTEAFF,TGTGCCAGCAGTAGAATGGCGGGTTGGGGGGACCCGGGGAACACTGAAGCTTTCTTT
TRBV6-8,TRBJ1-2,-,many,CASSSSGHYGYTF,TGTGCCAGCAGTTCCTCAGGGCACTATGGCTACACCTTC
TRBV27,TRBJ2-5,TRBD2,-,CASSLTVVAGGTQYF,TGTGCCAGCAGTTTAACGGTAGTAGCGGGAGGGACCCAGTACTTC
TRBV20-1,TRBJ2-7,TRBD1,-,CSAGGRDRVREQYF,TGCAGTGCAGGCGGCCGGGACAGGGTACGAGAGCAGTACTTC
TRBV6-1,TRBJ1-1,-,many,CASSEGLLAEAFF,TGTGCCAGCAGTGAGGGCTTACTGGCTGAAGCTTTCTTT
TRBV12-3/TRBV12-4,TRBJ1-6,-,-,CASVQGPNSPLHF,TGTGCCAGCGTGCAGGGGCCTAATTCACCCCTCCACTTT
TRBV28,TRBJ2-7,-,many,CASSRLDSYEQYF,TGTGCCAGCAGCCGACTGGACTCCTACGAGCAGTACTTC
TRBV5-1,TRBJ1-3,TRBD1,few,CASSFGPSGGSGNTIYF,TGCGCCAGCAGCTTCGGGCCATCAGGGGGCTCTGGAAACACCATATATTTT
TRBV6-1,TRBJ1-5,TRBD1,many,CASSEGSGGNSQPQHF,TGTGCCAGCAGTGAAGGTTCAGGGGGTAATAGTCAGCCCCAGCATTTT
TRBV6-5,TRBJ2-7,TRBD2,many,CASSYTPSGRYSYEQYF,TGTGCCAGCAGTTACACACCGAGCGGGAGGTACTCCTACGAGCAGTACTTC
TRBV11-1,TRBJ1-2,-,many,CASSLDVSPSNYGYTF,TGTGCCAGCAGCCTAGACGTCTCCCCGAGCAACTATGGCTACACCTTC